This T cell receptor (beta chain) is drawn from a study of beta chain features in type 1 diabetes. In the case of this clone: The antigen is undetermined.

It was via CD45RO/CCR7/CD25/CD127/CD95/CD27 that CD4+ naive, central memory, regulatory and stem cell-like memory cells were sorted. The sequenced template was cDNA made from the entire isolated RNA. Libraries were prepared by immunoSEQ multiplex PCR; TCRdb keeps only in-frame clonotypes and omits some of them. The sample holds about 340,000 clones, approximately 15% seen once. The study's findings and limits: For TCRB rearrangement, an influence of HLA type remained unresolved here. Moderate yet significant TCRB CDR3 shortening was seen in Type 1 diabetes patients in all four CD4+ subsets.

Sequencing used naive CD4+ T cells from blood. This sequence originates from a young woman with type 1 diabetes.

As DNA, the CDR3 is TGTGCCAGCAGTGAATTAGGGGAGGACAATGAGCAGTTCTTC. This encodes CASSELGEDNEQFF. The gene calls are TRBV25-1 and TRBJ2-1; TRBD2 is a possible D gene (6 bases). This CDR3 is 14 amino acids long. V was pared by 1 base and J by 5 bases, with 9 bases between. From germline, CDR1 is MGHDK and CDR2 SYGVNS.